Listed here is a single TCR beta chain. These data come from a study of shared T cell receptors in the human thymus. Germline CDR1 reads LGHNT; CDR2 reads FRNRAP. The CDR3 covers 18 residues. After removal of 0 bases from V and 8 bases from J, the junction contained 17 bases not matched to a gene. Here immunoSEQ multiplex PCR was the method, and the copy in TCRdb shows in-frame clones only, minus some. The sample has about 730,000 clones, roughly 85% seen once; the top ten hold more than 0.01%. These data were also reused for a study on human thymus T cells.

The sequence was collected from a girl under three years old with a congenital heart defect. The V and J genes are TRBV12-5 and TRBJ2-7, with 9 nucleotides matching TRBD2. The sample taken for sequencing was thymocytes. CDR3 amino acids: CASGLVRSSGAPRSQQYF. In DNA, the CDR3 is TGTGCTAGTGGTTTGGTACGGTCTAGCGGGGCGCCGAGGTCCCAGCAGTACTTC.